These T cell receptor beta chains were read from a single sample in a study of cytomegalovirus exposure and HLA in healthy donors. The protocol was immunoSEQ multiplex PCR, while the TCRdb copy is restricted to in-frame clones and leaves out a portion. The sample consists of approximately 90,000 clones, roughly 73% of them appearing once. The sequencing sample was made of PBMCs. These receptors all stem from a boy between 10 and 17 years old in good health and CMV-seronegative. CDR3s include the opening cysteine and the closing phenylalanine or tryptophan. D genes are given only for firm matches. The size entry is marked missing in some rows and otherwise reads once, few, many or a size class.

CDR3 length | J gene | D gene | V gene | clone size | CDR3 protein | CDR3 DNA
13 | TRBJ1-2 | TRBD1 | TRBV28 | . | CASERGQSYGYTF | TGTGCCAGCGAAAGGGGGCAGAGCTATGGCTACACCTTC
16 | TRBJ2-1 | . | TRBV28 | once | CASRLDQGILYNEQFF | TGTGCCAGCAGACTCGACCAGGGGATTTTATACAATGAGCAGTTCTTC
17 | TRBJ1-6 | . | TRBV7-8 | . | CASSLAGAFNYNSPLHF | TGTGCCAGCAGCTTAGCGGGGGCCTTCAACTATAATTCACCCCTCCACTTT
15 | TRBJ2-7 | TRBD1 | TRBV5-1 | . | CASSPGQGAIYEQYF | TGCGCCAGCAGCCCGGGACAGGGCGCAATTTACGAGCAGTACTTC
13 | TRBJ2-5 | . | TRBV19 | . | CASSIAPGGDQYF | TGTGCCAGTAGTATAGCCCCCGGGGGAGACCAGTACTTC
15 | TRBJ1-5 | . | TRBV4-3 | . | CASSQDYAGHQPQHF | TGCGCCAGCAGCCAAGATTACGCAGGCCATCAGCCCCAGCATTTT
14 | TRBJ2-7 | . | TRBV14 | . | CASSPIGESGEQYF | TGTGCCAGCAGCCCCATCGGGGAGTCTGGCGAGCAGTACTTC
14 | TRBJ1-1 | TRBD1 | TRBV6-6 | once | CASTGQGGPSEAFF | TGTGCCAGCACCGGACAGGGGGGACCTTCTGAAGCTTTCTTT
16 | TRBJ2-1 | TRBD1 | TRBV6-5 | . | CASSFLQGRSYNEQFF | TGTGCCAGCAGTTTCCTACAGGGGAGAAGCTACAATGAGCAGTTCTTC
12 | TRBJ1-1 | TRBD1 | TRBV5-6 | . | CASSWGTAEAFF | TGTGCCAGCAGCTGGGGGACAGCTGAAGCTTTCTTT